The 10 T cell receptor beta chains reported below all come from one sample, sequenced in a study of shared clonotypes between healthy human individuals. Here immunoSEQ multiplex PCR was the method, and the copy in TCRdb shows in-frame clones only, minus some. The data contain roughly 170,000 clones, approximately 70% of them singletons. The sequencing sample was made of memory CD4+ T cells sorted from blood. The subset is: CD45RA-negative fraction. These receptors were collected from a man aged 25-40 years in good health.

This rearrangement joins TRBV15 to TRBJ2-2; a possible D gene is TRBD1 (7 bases). This CDR3 comprises 15 residues. V was shortened by 5 bases and J by 0 bases, with 10 bases between the two germline ends. The germline CDR1 and CDR2 sequences are LNHNV and YYDKDF (reference sequence). This chain's CDR3 is CATSGGTANTGELFF. The DNA for the CDR3 is TGTGCCACCAGCGGCGGGACAGCGAACACCGGGGAGCTGTTTTTT. The full variable domain, rest sourced from reference TRBV15 and TRBJ2-2, is DAMVIQNPRYQVTQFGKPVTLSCSQTLNHNVMYWYQQKSSQAPKLLFHYYDKDFNNEADTPDNFQSRRPNTSFCFLDIRSPGLGDTAMYLCATSGGTANTGELFFGEGSRLTVL.

J is TRBJ2-5 and V is TRBV5-6, with D tentatively TRBD1 or TRBD2 (6 bases each). V shed 0 bases and J shed 5 bases, with 11 bases lying between them. Per germline, CDR1 SGHDT and CDR2 YYEEEE. CDR3 length: 14 residues. The CDR3 loop reads CASSLGGARETQYF. The DNA of the CDR3 is TGTGCCAGCAGCTTGGGGGGGGCGAGGGAGACCCAGTACTTC.

Concerning this clone: A much more abundant neighbour one base away suggests this may be a read error. The rearrangement links TRBV7-2 to TRBJ2-5; TRBD2 matches at 8 bases. Looked up from germline, CDR1 is SGHTA and CDR2 is FQGNSA. CDR3 length equals 13 residues. In DNA, the CDR3 is TGTGCCGGCAGCTTTACGGGGGGGATGACCCAGTACTTC. It is translated as CAGSFTGGMTQYF.

This chain connects TRBV29-1 to TRBJ2-7; TRBD1 agrees at 10 bases. The CDR3 spans 12 residues. Germline CDR1 SQVTM, CDR2 ANQGSEA. Unmatched junction bases numbered 3, after V lost 7 bases and J lost 3 bases. CDR3 DNA: TGCAGCGGAGGACAGGGGGACTACGAGCAGTACTTC. The encoded protein is CSGGQGDYEQYF.

The CDR3 bases are TGTGCCAGCAGTGAATGGGGGGGCGGGTCCTTCTACGAGCAGTACTTC. Its protein is CASSEWGGGSFYEQYF. The V gene is TRBV6-1, the J gene TRBJ2-7; tentatively, D is TRBD2 (7 bases). The CDR3 sequence is 16 residues long. V gave up 2 bases and J gave up 3 bases, with 17 bases separating them. In germline, CDR1 is MNHNS, CDR2 SASEGT.

This chain joins TRBV29-1 and TRBJ2-2; tentatively, D is TRBD1 (6 bases). This CDR3 is 13 amino acids long. Looked up from germline, CDR1 is SQVTM and CDR2 is ANQGSEA. The V end was cut by 6 bases, the J end by 1 base, with 9 bases between. The DNA of the CDR3 is TGCAGCGTATCGGACAGGAACACCGGGGAGCTGTTTTTT. Protein product: CSVSDRNTGELFF.

About this clone itself: The same CDR3 also results from other DNA sequences found in this sample. The chain is built from TRBV9 and TRBJ2-5; D is unclear. The CDR3 spans 12 residues. The germline V and J ends were trimmed by 0 bases and 5 bases, with 5 bases remaining between them. The germline V gene encodes CDR1 SGDLS and CDR2 YYNGEE. The CDR3 coding sequence is TGTGCCAGCAGCGTAGTGGGCGAGACCCAGTACTTC. The encoded protein is CASSVVGETQYF.

There are a few counts of this clone. The V call is TRBV5-4, the J call TRBJ2-1; 12 nucleotides align to TRBD2. CDR3 length: 16 residues. Trimming at V came to 6 bases and at J to 9 bases, leaving 13 bases not matched to a gene. The germline V gene encodes CDR1 SGHNT and CDR2 YYREEE (reference sequence). The CDR3 region has the DNA TGTGCCAGCACCCTCGTTTTGGCTAGCGGGAGGGGTGAGCAGTTCTTC. This sequence encodes CASTLVLASGRGEQFF.

This clone was counted a single time. J is TRBJ1-5 and V is TRBV28, with D tentatively TRBD1 (5 bases). The CDR3 runs to 15 residues. V lost 6 bases, J lost 8 bases, and 20 bases lay in between. The germline V gene encodes CDR1 MDHEN and CDR2 SYDVKM. CDR3 region: CASSPHRSGKEPQHF. The CDR3 DNA follows: TGTGCCAGCAGCCCCCACCGGTCAGGGAAAGAGCCCCAGCATTTT.

This chain joins TRBV6-1 and TRBJ2-4; D unresolved. The CDR3 loop spans 12 amino acids. V shed 2 bases and J shed 8 bases, with 7 bases lying between them. CDR1 is MNHNS and CDR2 is SASEGT in the germline V gene. CDR3 nucleotide sequence: TGTGCCAGCAGTGAAAACTACGACATTCAGTACTTC. Translated, it gives CASSENYDIQYF.